Presented here are 16 T cell receptor beta chains from one specimen sequenced in a study of memory CD4+ T cells and cytomegalovirus serostatus. Sequencing was performed with immunoSEQ multiplex PCR; in TCRdb, only in-frame clones are kept and a portion is missing. The data contain 40,000 to 55,000 clones, just under 80% of them seen just once; the ten biggest clones take up about 0.64%. The sort gate was single viable CD3+CD4+CD8-CD45RO+ cells for memory CD4+ T cells. Input material: memory CD4+ T cells from blood. The receptors derive from an adult in good health and CMV-seronegative.

The rearrangement uses TRBV19 and TRBJ2-3; 9 positions agree with TRBD1. Looked up from germline, CDR1 is LNHDA and CDR2 is SQIVND (reference sequence). V gave up 6 bases and J gave up 1 base; unmatched junction bases: 2. The CDR3 sequence is 14 residues long. CDR3 nucleotides: TGTGCCAGTAGGAGGGACAGGGGCACAGATACGCAGTATTTT. Translation gives CASRRDRGTDTQYF.

This chain connects TRBV9 to TRBJ2-2; D may be TRBD1 (6 bases). Between the trimmed V and J ends, which lost 0 bases and 3 bases, there was a span of 12 bases. Germline V gene data show CDR1 as SGDLS and CDR2 as YYNGEE. The CDR3 covers 16 residues. CDR3 nucleotides: TGTGCCAGCAGCGTAGCTCCCAGGGGTGACACCGGGGAGCTGTTTTTT. Translated: CASSVAPRGDTGELFF.

The chain links TRBV7-9 to TRBJ2-3; 9 bases map to TRBD1. CDR1 and CDR2 from the germline V gene are SEHNR and FQNEAQ (reference sequence). This CDR3 has 15 amino acids. V dropped 5 bases and J dropped 4; count of bases not matched to a gene: 7. In nucleotides, the CDR3 is TGTGCCAGCAGCCCGGCCGGGACAGGGCCAGATACGCAGTATTTT. The encoded protein is CASSPAGTGPDTQYF.

The chain recombines TRBV18 with TRBJ2-7; 11 positions agree with TRBD1. The CDR3 runs 18 residues. The junction had 15 bases not matched to a gene; V was cut back by 3 bases and J by 5 bases. The germline V gene has CDR1 KGHSH and CDR2 LQKENI. The CDR3 bases are TGTGCCAGCTCACCGCTAAGATTACCGGGACAGGGGGTGCACGAGCAGTACTTC. This encodes CASSPLRLPGQGVHEQYF.

Note on this clone: The junction shows a germline mismatch at one end, possibly a read error. The chain carries TRBV7-8 and TRBJ2-1, with TRBD2 matching over 13 bases. The CDR3 runs 16 residues. In germline, CDR1 is SGHVS, CDR2 FQNEAQ. The CDR3 sequence is CASSLGSGGLAGNQLF. The CDR3 region has the DNA TGTGCCAGCAGCTTAGGATCCGGGGGACTAGCGGGAAATCAGCTCTTC.

The chain employs TRBV19 and TRBJ1-1; 10 bases align to TRBD1. The CDR3 consists of 16 residues. The germline V gene encodes CDR1 LNHDA and CDR2 SQIVND (reference sequence). V lost 5 bases to trimming and J lost 5 bases; unmatched junction nucleotides: 11. The CDR3 DNA follows: TGTGCCAGTAGTGCATTCGACAGGGGGCGGGGGACTGAAGCTTTCTTT. As protein: CASSAFDRGRGTEAFF.

This clone turned up a few times. One junction end does not reproduce the germline sequence, and a read error may be involved. The gene calls are TRBV2 and TRBJ2-3; TRBD2 agrees at 14 bases. Germline CDR1 reads SNHLY; CDR2 reads FYNNEI. CDR3 length: 14 amino acids. The CDR3 sequence: CASSAGLAGVSRDF. Here the CDR3 DNA reads TGTGCCAGCAGCGCGGGACTAGCGGGGGTGTCAAGGGATTTT.

The V gene is TRBV5-6, the J gene TRBJ2-1, with 11 bases matching TRBD2. This CDR3 is built from 15 residues. Germline V gene data show CDR1 as SGHDT and CDR2 as YYEEEE. Trimming cost V 4 bases and J 9 bases; bases outside gene matches: 9. The CDR3 bases are TGTGCCAGCAGCCCACTAGCGGGAGAACTAGGTGAGCAGTTCTTC. Residues: CASSPLAGELGEQFF.

V usage is TRBV27 and J usage is TRBJ2-7; D may be TRBD1 or TRBD2 (5 bases each). Germline V gene sequence: CDR1 MNHEY, CDR2 SMNVEV (reference sequence). CDR3 size: 16 residues. Deletions cut 6 bases from V and 0 bases from J, with 18 bases between. CDR3 in DNA: TGTGCCAGCAGCCGACTCCCCGGGACGGCCTCCTACGAGCAGTACTTC. Translated, it gives CASSRLPGTASYEQYF.

The CDR3 loop reads CASSLTQTGMGGELFF. CDR3 DNA sequence: TGTGCCAGCAGCCTCACCCAGACAGGGATGGGCGGGGAGCTGTTTTTT. The gene calls are TRBV14 and TRBJ2-2; TRBD1 matches at 7 bases. The germline V gene encodes CDR1 SGHDN and CDR2 FVKESK. Trimming cost V 4 bases and J 7 bases; bases outside gene matches: 12. The CDR3 is made up of 16 amino acids.

The chain couples TRBV27 to TRBJ2-1; 9 bases are a match to TRBD2. Germline lookup yields CDR1 MNHEY and CDR2 SMNVEV (reference sequence). CDR3 length equals 17 residues. Trimming removed 1 base from V and 4 bases from J; junction bases left unmatched: 8. Written as DNA, the CDR3 is TGTGCCAGCAGTTTATTCCGGCTAGCGGGGATGTACAATGAGCAGTTCTTC. Translated: CASSLFRLAGMYNEQFF.

This CDR3 reads CASSPYTGELFF. The CDR3 DNA reads TGTGCCAGCAGCCCTTACACCGGGGAGCTGTTTTTT. V is TRBV14 and J is TRBJ2-2, with D hard to call. The germline V and J ends were trimmed by 4 bases and 3 bases, with 3 bases remaining between them. Germline CDR1 and CDR2: SGHDN and FVKESK. CDR3 length: 12 residues.

V is TRBV28 and J is TRBJ2-1; 8 bases are a match to TRBD2. CDR3 length: 15 residues. The ends lost 2 bases at V and 4 bases at J; junction bases unmatched: 4. Looked up from germline, CDR1 is MDHEN and CDR2 is SYDVKM. The CDR3 region has the DNA TGTGCCAGCAGTTTAGCGGGAGGTGCTTACAATGAGCAGTTCTTC. This sequence encodes CASSLAGGAYNEQFF.

This clone has only a few counts. The genes are TRBV2 and TRBJ2-7, with unresolved D. The CDR3 is 9 residues long. Trimming took off 8 bases at V and 7 bases at J, with 6 bases between the two ends. Per germline, CDR1 SNHLY and CDR2 FYNNEI. The CDR3 bases are TGTGCCAGCCCAACTGAGCAGTACTTC. It is translated as CASPTEQYF.

The V call is TRBV5-6, the J call TRBJ2-7; a possible D gene is TRBD1 (5 bases). The germline V and J ends were trimmed by 1 base and 6 bases, with 14 bases remaining between them. The CDR3 runs 14 residues. Germline CDR1 SGHDT, CDR2 YYEEEE. CDR3 nucleotides: TGTGCCAGCAGCTTGTTAGGGGCCTATGGCGAGCAGTACTTC. This gives the protein CASSLLGAYGEQYF.

This chain uses TRBV5-6 with TRBJ2-3; TRBD1 or TRBD2 may be the D gene (5 bases each). Germline-derived CDR1 and CDR2 are SGHDT and YYEEEE. This CDR3 contains 15 residues. The V and J ends lost 0 bases and 2 bases respectively, with 10 bases between them. CDR3 region: CASSLAGPPTDTQYF. The CDR3 DNA reads TGTGCCAGCAGCTTGGCGGGACCCCCCACAGATACGCAGTATTTT.